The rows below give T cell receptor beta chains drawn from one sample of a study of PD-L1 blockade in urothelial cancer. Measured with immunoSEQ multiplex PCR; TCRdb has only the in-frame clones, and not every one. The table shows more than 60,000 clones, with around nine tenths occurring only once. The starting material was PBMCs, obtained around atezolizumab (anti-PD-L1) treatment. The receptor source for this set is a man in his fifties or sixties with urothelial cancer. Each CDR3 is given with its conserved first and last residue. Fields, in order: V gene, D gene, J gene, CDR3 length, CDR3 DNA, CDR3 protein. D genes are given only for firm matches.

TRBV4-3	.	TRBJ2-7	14	TGCGCCAGCAGCCAAGATGACAGCTCCTACGAGCAGTACTTC	CASSQDDSSYEQYF
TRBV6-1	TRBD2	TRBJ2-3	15	TGTGCCAGCCGGCTCGGGACTACCGGCACAGATACGCAGTATTTT	CASRLGTTGTDTQYF
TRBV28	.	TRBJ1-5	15	TGTGCCAGCAGCCCCCTCGTGAGTAGCAATCAGCCCCAGCATTTT	CASSPLVSSNQPQHF
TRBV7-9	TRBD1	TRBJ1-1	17	TGTGCCAGCAGCTTATTAACAGACGCGACAGGGGGCACTGAAGCTTTCTTT	CASSLLTDATGGTEAFF
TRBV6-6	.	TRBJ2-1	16	TGTGCCAGCAGTTCCCCCAAGGGGGCGGGAGGCGATGAGCAGTTCTTC	CASSSPKGAGGDEQFF
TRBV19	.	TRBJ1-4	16	TGTGCCAGTAGCCATCCCGGAGGGAGACCTAATGAAAAACTGTTTTTT	CASSHPGGRPNEKLFF
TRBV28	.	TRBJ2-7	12	TGTGCCAGCGGTTTGTACTCCTACGAGCAGTACTTC	CASGLYSYEQYF
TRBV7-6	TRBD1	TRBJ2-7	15	TGTGCCAGCAGCTTCCCCGGACAGGGCCTCGGTGAGCAGTACTTC	CASSFPGQGLGEQYF
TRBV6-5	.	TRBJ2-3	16	TGTGCCAGCAGTTATGGGGGCCATTCTTCCACAGATACGCAGTATTTT	CASSYGGHSSTDTQYF
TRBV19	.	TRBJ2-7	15	TGTGCCAGTAGTATTCAGGACAGCGCCCACTACGAGCAGTACTTC	CASSIQDSAHYEQYF